This T cell receptor (beta chain) was documented in a study of T cells in localized non-small cell lung cancer (dated by TCRdb to the early 2020s). Describing the broader study: Comparing tumors with uninvolved tumor-adjacent lungs, the study looked at the T cell repertoires of 236 patients with early-stage NSCLC. All 240 or so NSCLC patients in the cohort were treatment-naive and had localized lung tumors that were resected. Of the NSCLC patients, 129 were male and about 97 were female, and the mean age was approximately 66 years.

The CDR3 measures 14 amino acids from cysteine to phenylalanine. Only the CDR3 portion is preserved as DNA: 42 bases, with reading frame beginning at the first base. The germline V gene provides CDR1 KGHSH and CDR2 LQKENI. V is shortened by 0 bases, J by 4 bases, and the region joining them spans 9 bases. At diagnosis, peripheral blood, uninvolved tumor-adjacent lung and tumor were collected and stored as a combination of fresh-frozen and FFPE material. For TCR repertoire profiling, the blood samples were analyzed as peripheral blood mononuclear cells. The investigation overall reported the following: Higher blood T cell density associated with longer overall survival, while higher adjacent-lung clonality associated with shorter survival. Because of the exploratory design, TCR variables were selected using unadjusted p-values without false-discovery rate correction. Because multi-region tumor sequencing was not performed, intratumor heterogeneity could not be ruled out. Uninvolved tumor-adjacent lung showed the highest T cell clonality, higher than tumor, which suggests more focused antigenic responses in the uninvolved tumor-adjacent lung. Of the top 100 tumor clones, a median of 57 were detected in paired uninvolved adjacent lung; 28 were also among that lung's top 100.

The immunoSEQ Assay was used to sequence TCR beta CDR3 regions from DNA. The original methods were these. To compute T cell density, TCR beta template counts were normalized to usable DNA, which was estimated by amplifying housekeeping genes. The preseqR package was used to estimate richness by extrapolating to 400,000 templates for PBMC samples and to 120,000 templates for tissue samples. Clonality was defined by subtracting Pielou's evenness from one. Differential abundance testing on productive amino-acid clonotypes, with a minimum total count of 5 and an alpha of 0.1, was used to identify tissue-enriched TCRs. The Jaccard Index and the Morisita Overlap Index were used to measure how much the repertoires overlapped between compartments. GLIPH clustered TCR beta CDR3s with public tetramer-defined viral CDR3s; viral motifs required at least three viral sequences plus V-gene enrichment. This is the immuneACCESS table as TCRdb keeps it, with only in-frame sequences that have V and J called. A part of the clones is gone; compared with another copy, unresolved V genes explain less than half, and the rest is unexplained. The V and J calls and clone size come from that table; D and trimming were worked out from the DNA. The sample includes 75,000 to 80,000 clones, with around 90% observed a single time. Clones ranked in the top ten supply under 25% of the sample.

To note about this clone: It lacks a known antigen. The input lacks base qualities; no much larger clone sits a single base away.

Here the chain combines TRBV18 and TRBJ1-2; confidence is insufficient to name the D gene. The source material was peripheral blood, sampled before any cancer treatment. The TCR was taken from a woman between 35 and 75 years old with stage I squamous cell lung carcinoma. This receptor has the CDR3 CASSPPEGPYGYTF. In nucleotide form, the sequence is TGTGCCAGCTCACCACCGGAAGGTCCCTATGGCTACACCTTC.